These 25 T cell receptor beta chains were all obtained from the same sample, sequenced in a study of cytomegalovirus exposure and HLA in healthy donors. The study ran its PCR with 60 Vbeta and 13 Jbeta primers. Using immunoSEQ multiplex PCR, the repertoire was profiled, and TCRdb retains in-frame clones only, with some absent. The sample yields around 100,000 clones, 73% seen once. Source material: PBMCs. The receptors here all came from a middle-aged man in good health and CMV-seronegative.

The V and J genes are TRBV2 and TRBJ2-1; 7 bases match TRBD1. CDR3 length: 15 amino acids. The germline CDR1 and CDR2 sequences are SNHLY and FYNNEI. The ends lost 3 bases at V and 6 bases at J; junction bases unmatched: 8. CDR3 sequence: CASSDSGRGSNEQFF. The CDR3 nucleotides read TGTGCCAGCAGTGACTCGGGCAGGGGGAGCAATGAGCAGTTCTTC.

This rearrangement joins TRBV2 to TRBJ1-4, with D hard to call. V lost 5 bases to trimming and J lost 4 bases, with 11 bases between them. Germline V gene data show CDR1 as SNHLY and CDR2 as FYNNEI. CDR3 size: 14 residues. CDR3 sequence: CASSRTRLNEKLFF. CDR3 bases: TGTGCCAGCAGTCGGACTCGACTTAATGAAAAACTGTTTTTT.

The V call is TRBV7-9, the J call TRBJ2-1; D ambiguous. This CDR3 has 11 residues. Per the germline V gene, CDR1 is SEHNR and CDR2 is FQNEAQ (reference sequence). V was shortened by 3 bases and J by 10 bases, with 7 bases between the two germline ends. The CDR3 coding sequence is TGTGCCAGCAGCTTGTATCCCGAGCAGTTCTTC. Its translation: CASSLYPEQFF.

V is TRBV27 and J is TRBJ2-2, with 8 bases aligning to TRBD2. J gave up 8 bases and V 6 bases, and 8 bases lay outside the gene matches. Germline lookup yields CDR1 MNHEY and CDR2 SMNVEV (reference sequence). CDR3 length: 14 amino acids. This chain's CDR3 is CASRTGLDSGELFF. The CDR3, as DNA: TGTGCCAGCAGAACGGGACTAGATTCAGGGGAGCTGTTTTTT.

This chain links TRBV13 with TRBJ2-7; TRBD2 is a possible D gene (6 bases). CDR1 is PRHDT and CDR2 is FYEKMQ in the germline V gene (reference sequence). The CDR3 contains 17 residues. The V and J ends lost 1 base and 0 bases respectively, with 16 bases between them. CDR3 sequence: CASSLVRRGSYSYEQYF. The CDR3 DNA reads as TGTGCCAGCAGCTTAGTACGACGGGGGTCCTACTCCTACGAGCAGTACTTC.

The genes are TRBV5-4 and TRBJ2-7; tentative D call: TRBD1 (6 bases). With 2 bases removed from V and 3 bases from J, the gap between germline ends came to 15 bases. From germline, CDR1 is SGHNT and CDR2 YYREEE (reference sequence). The CDR3 is made up of 15 amino acids. This chain's CDR3 is CASSLSTGRYYEQYF. The CDR3 DNA reads TGTGCCAGCAGCTTATCCACAGGGCGGTACTACGAGCAGTACTTC.

The V and J genes are TRBV6-5 and TRBJ2-5; unclear D gene. Germline CDR1 is MNHEY and CDR2 is SVGAGI. V lost 6 bases to trimming and J lost 1 base, with 3 bases between them. This CDR3 has 11 residues. The CDR3 here is CASSRQETQYF. CDR3 coding DNA: TGTGCCAGCAGCCGCCAAGAGACCCAGTACTTC.

This clone came up a few times. The chain carries TRBV15 and TRBJ1-6; no clear D gene. CDR1 is LNHNV and CDR2 is YYDKDF in the germline V gene (reference sequence). The CDR3 length is 13 residues. The ends were cut back, 1 base at V and 6 bases at J, with 4 bases in the middle. CDR3 coding DNA: TGTGCCACCAGCAGAGGGCCTAATTCACCCCTCCACTTT. Translated, it gives CATSRGPNSPLHF. The full variable domain, in which reference TRBV15 and TRBJ1-6 provide the parts outside the CDR3, is DAMVIQNPRYQVTQFGKPVTLSCSQTLNHNVMYWYQQKSSQAPKLLFHYYDKDFNNEADTPDNFQSRRPNTSFCFLDIRSPGLGDTAMYLCATSRGPNSPLHFGNGTRLTVT.

This chain uses TRBV2 with TRBJ2-5; D remains unclear. Germline V gene lookup returns CDR1 SNHLY and CDR2 FYNNEI. The CDR3 is made up of 14 amino acids. Trimming pared 4 bases from V and 1 base from J, leaving 10 bases between. CDR3 DNA: TGTGCCAGCAGTGCAGCAACTTTCCAAGAGACCCAGTACTTC. Translating it yields CASSAATFQETQYF. The full variable domain, completed using reference TRBV2 and TRBJ2-5, is EPEVTQTPSHQVTQMGQEVILRCVPISNHLYFYWYRQILGQKVEFLVSFYNNEISEKSEIFDDQFSVERPDGSNFTLKIRSTKLEDSAMYFCASSAATFQETQYFGPGTRLLVL.

This rearrangement joins TRBV20-1 to TRBJ1-1; D is unclear. The CDR3 spans 11 residues. V lost 5 bases, J lost 3 bases, and 7 bases lay in between. The V gene's germline CDR1 is DFQATT and CDR2 SNEGSKA (reference sequence). The DNA for the CDR3 is TGCAGTGCTGCGTGGTACACTGAAGCTTTCTTT. Encoded protein: CSAAWYTEAFF.

The gene calls are TRBV2 and TRBJ2-7; TRBD1 might be the D (7 bases). V gave up 10 bases and J gave up 5 bases, with 12 bases separating them. The germline V gene encodes CDR1 SNHLY and CDR2 FYNNEI. CDR3 size: 11 residues. CDR3 protein: CATQGGDEQYF. The CDR3 region has the DNA TGTGCCACCCAGGGGGGAGACGAGCAGTACTTC.

The count of this clone is one. The V gene is TRBV6-1, the J gene TRBJ1-1; D perhaps matches TRBD1 (5 bases). Germline V gene sequence: CDR1 MNHNS, CDR2 SASEGT. The CDR3 spans 14 residues. Trimming removed 2 bases from V and 4 bases from J, with 11 bases in between. For the CDR3, the DNA is TGTGCCAGCAGTGAACCTGTCAGGGCCACTGAAGCTTTCTTT. Encoded protein: CASSEPVRATEAFF.

V is TRBV6-5 and J is TRBJ1-4; the match to TRBD1 covers 9 bases. This CDR3 region has 13 residues. The germline V gene has CDR1 MNHEY and CDR2 SVGAGI. Trimming took 8 bases from V and 10 from J; bases not matched to a gene: 8. CDR3 protein: CASYGTGRGKLFF. CDR3 nucleotide sequence: TGTGCCAGCTATGGGACAGGGCGAGGAAAACTGTTTTTT.

The rearrangement joins TRBV5-6 to TRBJ2-7, with unresolved D. Germline V gives CDR1 SGHDT, CDR2 YYEEEE. The CDR3 runs 12 residues. The ends were cut back, 3 bases at V and 1 base at J, with 5 bases in the middle. The CDR3 sequence is CASSSGSYEQYF. Written as DNA, the CDR3 is TGTGCCAGCAGCTCCGGGTCCTACGAGCAGTACTTC.

V gene TRBV2 combines with J gene TRBJ2-7; D is possibly TRBD1 (5 bases). Trimming removed 4 bases from V and 4 bases from J, with 11 bases in between. CDR3 length equals 13 residues. Germline-derived CDR1 and CDR2 are SNHLY and FYNNEI. The CDR3 region is CASSAGMWYEQYF. The DNA for the CDR3 is TGTGCCAGCAGTGCAGGGATGTGGTACGAGCAGTACTTC.

The chain uses TRBV5-1 and TRBJ1-1, with a tentative D call TRBD1 (6 bases). The CDR3 loop spans 20 amino acids. CDR1 SGHRS and CDR2 YFSETQ come from the germline V gene. The V gene lost 4 bases and the J gene lost 0 bases, with 28 bases spanning the gap. CDR3 in amino acids: CASSATRDWNRDTMNTEAFF. CDR3 nucleotides: TGCGCCAGCAGCGCAACTCGCGACTGGAACAGGGACACGATGAACACTGAAGCTTTCTTT.

The J gene is TRBJ2-7, the V gene TRBV5-4, with a possible D match to TRBD1 (6 bases). V was shortened by 4 bases and J by 3 bases, with 20 bases between the two germline ends. The CDR3 spans 16 residues. Germline CDR1 and CDR2: SGHNT and YYREEE (reference sequence). CDR3 loop: CASSPRGRGTYYEQYF. CDR3 coding DNA: TGTGCCAGCAGCCCTCGCGGCAGGGGAACTTACTACGAGCAGTACTTC.

CDR3: CASSYSGWGDNQPQHF. DNA of the CDR3: TGTGCCAGCAGTTACTCGGGTTGGGGGGACAATCAGCCCCAGCATTTT. The chain recombines TRBV6-6 with TRBJ1-5, with D tentatively TRBD1 (5 bases). Germline V gene lookup returns CDR1 MNHNY and CDR2 SVGAGI (reference sequence). Trimming cost V 0 bases and J 3 bases, with 12 bases left between them. The CDR3 length is 16 residues.

The V gene is TRBV13, the J gene TRBJ1-1; 7 bases agree with TRBD1. The CDR3 is 15 residues long. Germline V gene lookup returns CDR1 PRHDT and CDR2 FYEKMQ (reference sequence). The V and J ends lost 5 bases and 3 bases, in that order; junction bases with no gene match: 9. CDR3: CASSADRAHYTEAFF. CDR3 nucleotides: TGTGCCAGCAGCGCTGACAGGGCACATTACACTGAAGCTTTCTTT.

This chain connects TRBV2 to TRBJ1-2; D gene ambiguous. Trimming cost V 2 bases and J 4 bases, with 11 bases left between them. CDR3 length: 14 residues. Per the germline V gene, CDR1 is SNHLY and CDR2 is FYNNEI. The CDR3 coding sequence is TGTGCCAGCAGTGAACCCCTTCGGAGCTATGGCTACACCTTC. Translating gives CASSEPLRSYGYTF.

This chain connects TRBV7-6 to TRBJ2-4; 8 bases match TRBD1. The CDR3 totals 14 residues. Unmatched junction bases numbered 8, after V lost 5 bases and J lost 8 bases. CDR1 and CDR2 from the germline V gene are SGHVS and FNYEAQ. The CDR3 reads CASSAGTGLHIQYF. In nucleotides, the CDR3 is TGTGCCAGCAGCGCCGGGACAGGACTGCACATTCAGTACTTC.

This chain joins TRBV5-6 and TRBJ2-7; TRBD2 is a possible D gene (6 bases). Trimming pared 5 bases from V and 0 bases from J, leaving 12 bases between. In germline, CDR1 is SGHDT, CDR2 YYEEEE. There are 14 residues in the CDR3. The CDR3 protein is CASRVAGSSYEQYF. DNA for the CDR3: TGTGCCAGCAGGGTGGCGGGGAGCTCCTACGAGCAGTACTTC.

The chain joins TRBV4-3 to TRBJ2-7, with 9 bases matching TRBD1. There are 19 residues in the CDR3. With V trimmed by 2 bases and J by 1 base, 15 bases remained unmatched. Germline CDR1 LGHNA, CDR2 YSLEER. The DNA of the CDR3 is TGCGCCAGCAGCCAACTGTACGGACAGGGGACAATACAATCCTACGAGCAGTACTTC. Its translation is CASSQLYGQGTIQSYEQYF.

The chain is built from TRBV4-1 and TRBJ2-7; 8 bases match TRBD1. The length of the CDR3 is 17 residues. J gave up 0 bases and V 0 bases, and 7 bases lay outside the gene matches. Germline V gene data show CDR1 as MGHRA and CDR2 as YSYEKL. The CDR3 loop reads CASSQDGWTGSSYEQYF. In nucleotides, the CDR3 is TGCGCCAGCAGCCAAGATGGGTGGACAGGGAGCTCCTACGAGCAGTACTTC.

V gene TRBV18 combines with J gene TRBJ1-1; D call uncertain. The V gene lost 5 bases and the J gene lost 1 base, with 8 bases spanning the gap. The CDR3 has 13 residues. Germline V gene data show CDR1 as KGHSH and CDR2 as LQKENI. CDR3 in amino acids: CASSGNRNTEAFF. CDR3 sequence (DNA): TGTGCCAGCTCAGGCAATCGGAACACTGAAGCTTTCTTT.